These 20 T cell receptor beta chains came from one sample sequenced in a study of T cells in Graves' hyperthyroidism and ophthalmopathy (dated by TCRdb to the late 2010s). Library preparation used multiplex PCR. Instrument used: Illumina HiSeq 2000. TCR beta CDR3 regions were amplified from RNA transcripts. For the first round of RT-PCR on the TCR CDR3, the HTBI primer set was used together with the Qiagen OneStep RT-PCR kit. TCRdb redid the processing of the public reads, applying fastp at Q25 and MiXCR, and retained in-frame beta chains. CDR3 protein sequences are deduplicated, and each keeps its most common genes and DNA. The sample table holds hundreds of thousands of distinct CDR3 sequences, of which around 39% were seen once. The ten biggest clones cover more than 7% of the sample. Material: blood. The receptor set was obtained from a man between 18 and 35 years old with Graves' hyperthyroidism.

The chain recombines TRBV2 with TRBJ2-2; 8 bases line up with TRBD1. Germline V lookup: CDR1 SNHLY, CDR2 FYNNEI. The junction had 6 bases not matched to a gene; V was cut back by 5 bases and J by 4 bases. This CDR3 is built from 15 residues. The CDR3 sequence is CASSWTGMPTGELFF. The DNA for the CDR3 is TGTGCCAGCAGTTGGACAGGGATGCCCACCGGGGAGCTGTTTTTT.

The rearrangement joins TRBV7-9 to TRBJ2-7; 10 bases are a match to TRBD1. V gave up 4 bases and J gave up 7 bases; unmatched junction bases: 7. The CDR3 sequence is 14 residues long. CDR1 and CDR2 from the germline V gene are SEHNR and FQNEAQ (reference sequence). CDR3 sequence: CASSSGQGTREQYF. The CDR3 DNA follows: TGTGCCAGCAGCTCGGGACAGGGGACACGGGAGCAGTACTTC.

The chain is built from TRBV2 and TRBJ2-3, with unresolved D. V was cut by 3 bases and J by 4 bases, with 8 bases left in between. Germline values: CDR1 SNHLY, CDR2 FYNNEI. This CDR3 contains 13 residues. CDR3 DNA sequence: TGTGCCAGCAGTGACCAGCGCGCAGATACGCAGTATTTT. It is translated as CASSDQRADTQYF.

This clonotype was picked up a small number of times. This chain uses TRBV9 with TRBJ2-2; D might be TRBD1 (6 bases). Trimming removed 0 bases at V and 6 bases at J, with 9 bases between. Germline V gene data show CDR1 as SGDLS and CDR2 as YYNGEE. The CDR3 spans 14 residues. CDR3 DNA sequence: TGTGCCAGCAGCGTAGTGGGGGCCGCCGGGGAGCTGTTTTTT. Amino acids: CASSVVGAAGELFF.

This clonotype has more than one count but fewer than ten. The chain recombines TRBV6-1 with TRBJ1-2; a weak D match, TRBD1 (5 bases). The CDR3 is 15 residues long. The germline V gene encodes CDR1 MNHNS and CDR2 SASEGT. V lost 6 bases, J lost 2 bases, and 16 bases lay in between. The CDR3 DNA sequence: TGTGCCAGCAGCTTGGACCCCGAGGGGAACTATGGCTACACCTTC. As protein: CASSLDPEGNYGYTF.

The chain couples TRBV7-9 to TRBJ2-5, with D possibly matching TRBD2 (5 bases). Germline CDR1 is SEHNR and CDR2 is FQNEAQ (reference sequence). V was pared by 5 bases and J by 2 bases, with 18 bases between. CDR3 length: 16 residues. Here the CDR3 DNA reads TGTGCCAGCAGCAAAGCTCGGGGTGGCGGACAAGAGACCCAGTACTTC. Translated, it gives CASSKARGGGQETQYF.

This clonotype has ten or more counts. The V gene is TRBV29-1, the J gene TRBJ1-1; D not certain. CDR3 size: 11 residues. V was shortened by 2 bases and J by 8 bases, with 9 bases between the two germline ends. Germline V gene sequence: CDR1 SQVTM, CDR2 ANQGSEA. For the CDR3, the DNA is TGCAGCGTTGAACTTGGCGCAGAAGCTTTCTTT. Translation: CSVELGAEAFF.

This clonotype occurred many times. The rearrangement joins TRBV2 to TRBJ2-2; D perhaps matches TRBD1 (5 bases). Germline values: CDR1 SNHLY, CDR2 FYNNEI. The CDR3 totals 14 residues. V gave up 4 bases and J gave up 7 bases, with 13 bases separating them. CDR3 amino acids: CASSAQGGVGELFF. Here the CDR3 DNA reads TGTGCCAGCAGTGCGCAGGGTGGGGTCGGGGAGCTGTTTTTT.

Many counts were recorded for this clonotype. V gene TRBV6-4 combines with J gene TRBJ2-6; perhaps TRBD1 as D (6 bases). The CDR3 is 14 amino acids. Germline CDR1 and CDR2: MRHNA and SNTAGT. V was pared by 4 bases and J by 2 bases, with 6 bases between. The CDR3 spells CASSAGAGANVLTF. As DNA, the CDR3 is TGTGCCAGCAGTGCAGGGGCTGGGGCCAACGTCCTGACTTTC.

V is TRBV7-9 and J is TRBJ2-7; the match to TRBD1 covers 10 bases. The CDR3 is made up of 15 amino acids. The germline CDR1 and CDR2 sequences are SEHNR and FQNEAQ (reference sequence). V trimming: 3 bases; J trimming: 6 bases; junction bases outside the gene matches: 8. The CDR3 spells CASSFSDRGVGEQYF. CDR3 DNA sequence: TGTGCCAGCAGCTTCTCGGACAGGGGGGTTGGCGAGCAGTACTTC.

This clonotype was seen more than once but under ten times. The chain is built from TRBV7-3 and TRBJ2-7; D might be TRBD1 (6 bases). Germline CDR1 and CDR2: SGHTA and FQGTGA. The V and J ends lost 7 bases and 0 bases respectively, with 13 bases between them. The CDR3 loop spans 14 amino acids. The CDR3 is CASTEDSSSYEQYF. The CDR3 DNA is TGTGCCAGCACCGAGGACAGTTCCTCCTACGAGCAGTACTTC.

This clonotype was detected once. The chain combines TRBV7-9 with TRBJ1-1, with 8 bases lining up with TRBD1. V lost 3 bases, J lost 5 bases, and 8 bases stayed unmatched. This CDR3 is 15 amino acids long. Germline loops: CDR1 SEHNR, CDR2 FQNEAQ (reference sequence). As DNA, the CDR3 is TGTGCCAGCAGCTTTTATACGACAGGGGTAACTGAAGCTTTCTTT. This encodes CASSFYTTGVTEAFF.

The chain employs TRBV7-9 and TRBJ2-5; the match to TRBD2 covers 10 bases. Per germline, CDR1 SEHNR and CDR2 FQNEAQ (reference sequence). The ends lost 5 bases at V and 2 bases at J; junction bases unmatched: 14. The CDR3 loop spans 18 amino acids. The CDR3 loop is CASSPQAASGGRQETQYF. In nucleotides, the CDR3 is TGTGCCAGCAGCCCCCAAGCGGCTAGCGGGGGACGTCAAGAGACCCAGTACTTC.

This clonotype was counted at least ten times. The germline gene is not matched at one end of the junction; a read error may be the cause. The chain is built from TRBV15 and TRBJ1-4; tentatively, D is TRBD1 (5 bases). Germline V gives CDR1 LNHNV, CDR2 YYDKDF (reference sequence). The CDR3 loop spans 13 amino acids. The CDR3: CATRQRTHEKLFF. The DNA of the CDR3 is TGTGCCACCCGACAGCGAACTCATGAAAAACTGTTTTTT. Combining the CDR3 with reference TRBV15 and TRBJ1-4 gives the whole variable domain DAMVIQNPRYQVTQFGKPVTLSCSQTLNHNVMYWYQQKSSQAPKLLFHYYDKDFNNEADTPDNFQSRRPNTSFCFLDIRSPGLGDTAMYLCATRQRTHEKLFFGSGTQLSVL.

Concerning this clonotype: A read error is possible here, since a much larger clone lies one base away. The conserved phenylalanine or tryptophan is not found at the CDR3 terminus, so this likely reflects a read error. The chain has TRBV7-9 and TRBJ1-1; D is uncertain. With 4 bases removed from V and 8 bases from J, the gap between germline ends came to 8 bases. Germline CDR1 is SEHNR and CDR2 is FQNEAQ (reference sequence). This CDR3 has 11 residues. DNA for the CDR3: TGTGCCAGCAGCTCTGGTTCGGAAGCTTTCTCT. As protein: CASSSGSEAFS.

The V gene is TRBV20-1, the J gene TRBJ2-2; tentatively, D is TRBD1 or TRBD2 (5 bases each). The germline V gene encodes CDR1 DFQATT and CDR2 SNEGSKA (reference sequence). V was trimmed by 1 base and J by 2 bases, leaving 11 bases between them. The CDR3 totals 15 residues. In nucleotides, the CDR3 is TGCAGTGCTAGAGTCGGGACCTCAAACACCGGGGAGCTGTTTTTT. Amino acids: CSARVGTSNTGELFF.

This chain joins TRBV29-1 and TRBJ2-5; the match to TRBD1 covers 8 bases. Losses at the gene ends were 8 bases for V and 2 bases for J; bases not matched to a gene: 13. The CDR3 sequence is 15 residues long. Per germline, CDR1 SQVTM and CDR2 ANQGSEA. The CDR3 is CSTSTAGGYQETQYF. The CDR3 DNA sequence: TGCAGCACCTCGACCGCAGGGGGCTATCAAGAGACCCAGTACTTC.

In nucleotides, the CDR3 is TGTGCCAGCAGCCGGTCACTAAGGGAGCAGTACTTC. Translating gives CASSRSLREQYF. The rearrangement links TRBV6-2 or TRBV6-3 to TRBJ2-7; D remains unclear. V lost 6 bases and J lost 7, with 13 bases in between. CDR1 and CDR2 (germline): MNHEY, SVGEGT. The CDR3 extends over 12 amino acids.

The sample holds a few counts of this clonotype. The rearrangement uses TRBV7-2 and TRBJ2-3, with D possibly matching TRBD2 (6 bases). The CDR3 length is 15 residues. The V end was cut by 2 bases, the J end by 0 bases, with 9 bases between. The germline V gene encodes CDR1 SGHTA and CDR2 FQGNSA. Written as DNA, the CDR3 is TGTGCCAGCAGCTTATCGGGGGTGAGCACAGATACGCAGTATTTT. Translating it yields CASSLSGVSTDTQYF.

J is TRBJ1-2 and V is TRBV29-1; 9 nucleotides match TRBD1. The CDR3 is 14 residues long. J gave up 5 bases and V 6 bases, and 10 bases lay outside the gene matches. The germline CDR1 and CDR2 sequences are SQVTM and ANQGSEA. The CDR3 nucleotides read TGCAGCGTCCCGACGGGACAGGGAGTTTATGGCTACACCTTC. This codes for CSVPTGQGVYGYTF. The complete variable domain, with remaining parts taken from reference TRBV29-1 and TRBJ1-2, reads SAVISQKPSRDICQRGTSLTIQCQVDSQVTMMFWYRQQPGQSLTLIATANQGSEATYESGFVIDKFPISRPNLTFSTLTVSNMSPEDSSIYLCSVPTGQGVYGYTFGSGTRLTVV.